The 12 T cell receptor beta chains below come from one sample, sequenced in a study of blood T cell repertoires in COVID-19. Clones were sequenced by immunoSEQ multiplex PCR, and TCRdb holds only the in-frame ones, with some missing. The sample has about 250,000 clones, roughly 85% seen once. The sequenced sample consisted of peripheral blood. These receptors were obtained from a man between 18 and 35 years old with active or convalescent COVID-19.

This clone occurred a few times. This chain uses TRBV24-1 with TRBJ1-2; no firm D call. The germline V gene has CDR1 KGHDR and CDR2 SFDVKD. Between the trimmed V and J ends, which lost 3 bases and 4 bases, there was a span of 5 bases. The CDR3 totals 12 residues. The CDR3 nucleotides read TGTGCCACCAGTGATAGCACCTATGGCTACACCTTC. It codes for CATSDSTYGYTF.

This clone has a handful of counts. The chain joins TRBV9 to TRBJ2-7; maybe TRBD2 (6 bases). CDR3 length: 14 residues. V lost 0 bases and J lost 4, with 11 bases in between. Germline CDR1 and CDR2: SGDLS and YYNGEE. The CDR3 region is CASSVVGGGYEQYF. The CDR3 region has the DNA TGTGCCAGCAGCGTAGTGGGAGGAGGGTACGAGCAGTACTTC.

CDR3 loop: CASSPQGRGVSGYTF. The CDR3 DNA follows: TGTGCCAGCTCACCACAAGGCAGGGGTGTAAGCGGCTACACCTTC. The V call is TRBV18, the J call TRBJ1-2; TRBD1 is a possible D gene (6 bases). From germline, CDR1 is KGHSH and CDR2 LQKENI. This CDR3 spans 15 amino acids. The ends were cut back, 1 base at V and 8 bases at J, with 17 bases in the middle.

This clone was picked up a small number of times. This chain connects TRBV19 to TRBJ1-4; D is unclear. The germline V and J ends were trimmed by 7 bases and 8 bases, with 17 bases remaining between them. Germline lookup yields CDR1 LNHDA and CDR2 SQIVND (reference sequence). CDR3 length: 14 residues. For the CDR3, the DNA is TGTGCCAGTATGGCGGCTCTCCCGAGCGAAAAACTGTTTTTT. Residues: CASMAALPSEKLFF.

This clone was picked up one time. The chain combines TRBV28 with TRBJ2-2; D not resolved. The CDR3 consists of 14 residues. Germline V gene data show CDR1 as MDHEN and CDR2 as SYDVKM. The V and J ends lost 6 bases and 0 bases respectively, with 8 bases between them. The DNA for the CDR3 is TGTGCCAGCAGATACGGTGCGAACACCGGGGAGCTGTTTTTT. Encoded protein: CASRYGANTGELFF.

The chain is built from TRBV27 and TRBJ2-3; 10 bases agree with TRBD2. The germline V gene encodes CDR1 MNHEY and CDR2 SMNVEV (reference sequence). V shed 4 bases and J 5 bases; nucleotides not matched to a gene: 6. The CDR3 spans 15 residues. CDR3 bases: TGTGCCAGCAGTTCCCGGACTAGCGGAGGAGATACGCAGTATTTT. Translated, it gives CASSSRTSGGDTQYF.

V and J are TRBV14 and TRBJ1-1; TRBD1 matches 7 bases. The CDR3 sequence is 15 residues long. Unmatched junction bases numbered 10, after V lost 4 bases and J lost 5 bases. Germline lookup yields CDR1 SGHDN and CDR2 FVKESK. The CDR3 spells CASSRYRGSRTEAFF. CDR3 nucleotides: TGTGCCAGCAGCCGTTACAGGGGTAGTCGAACTGAAGCTTTCTTT.

The rearrangement uses TRBV6-5 and TRBJ2-2; 9 nucleotides line up with TRBD2. The CDR3 extends over 15 amino acids. From germline, CDR1 is MNHEY and CDR2 SVGAGI. CDR3 bases: TGTCCCCCCCGGGCGGGGGGGGCCGCGACCGGGGAGCTGTTTTTT. Its protein product is CPPRAGGAATGELFF.

This clone was picked up a small number of times. V and J are TRBV27 and TRBJ1-5; 7 bases fit TRBD1. Trimming removed 5 bases from V and 7 bases from J; junction bases left unmatched: 8. Germline assignment: CDR1 MNHEY and CDR2 SMNVEV (reference sequence). CDR3 length: 14 residues. The chain's CDR3 is CASSSGTDGQPQHF. DNA for the CDR3: TGTGCCAGCAGTAGTGGGACAGATGGACAGCCCCAGCATTTT.

The chain carries TRBV5-4 and TRBJ2-5, with 9 bases lining up with TRBD1. The CDR3 is made up of 16 amino acids. The V and J ends lost 3 bases and 5 bases, in that order; junction bases with no gene match: 11. Germline assignment: CDR1 SGHNT and CDR2 YYREEE (reference sequence). In nucleotides, the CDR3 is TGTGCCAGCAGCTCCCTAAAGGACAGGGGTTACGAGACCCAGTACTTC. Protein: CASSSLKDRGYETQYF.

The chain employs TRBV2 and TRBJ2-7; 7 bases are shared with TRBD1. Germline-derived CDR1 and CDR2 are SNHLY and FYNNEI. V lost 6 bases and J lost 4; bases outside the gene matches: 12. This CDR3 is 15 amino acids long. The CDR3 DNA sequence: TGTGCCAGCAGATTCAACAGGGGCCTCGAATACGAGCAGTACTTC. This sequence encodes CASRFNRGLEYEQYF.

The rearrangement uses TRBV4-1 and TRBJ2-3; perhaps TRBD2 as D (6 bases). V was cut by 6 bases and J by 2 bases, with 18 bases left in between. Germline CDR1 and CDR2: MGHRA and YSYEKL. CDR3 length: 16 residues. Here the CDR3 reads CASSRLEGGVTDTQYF. Written as DNA, the CDR3 is TGCGCCAGCAGTCGCCTGGAGGGAGGTGTCACAGATACGCAGTATTTT.